This T cell receptor (beta chain) derives from a study of T cells in Graves' hyperthyroidism and ophthalmopathy. The study's findings and limits: Most clonotypes expanded in the thyroid (above 0.001) were also present in blood.

Patients aged 18 to 65 with hyperthyroidism were newly diagnosed, with duration under 2 months. There were TCR beta CDR3 regions amplified from RNA transcripts. HTBI primers drove first-round RT-PCR of the TCR CDR3. TCRdb reprocessed the multiplex PCR reads via MiXCR and lists one record per CDR3 protein. The data contain more than 150,000 distinct CDR3 sequences, about a sixth of them singletons. This clonotype was counted ten times or more. Its antigen is not known. The receptor's source is a woman aged 50 to 65 with Graves' hyperthyroidism. The source material was blood.

The CDR3 sequence is CASSYREGSGYTEAFF. CDR3 DNA: TGCGCCAGCAGCTACCGGGAGGGCTCGGGATACACTGAAGCTTTCTTT. The rearrangement uses TRBV5-1 and TRBJ1-1, with D uncertain. CDR1 is SGHRS and CDR2 is YFSETQ in the germline V gene. Trimming took off 3 bases at V and 3 bases at J, with 18 bases between the two ends. The CDR3 covers 16 residues.